The 30 T cell receptor beta chains below all came from one sample that was sequenced in a study of blood T cell repertoires in COVID-19 (dated by TCRdb to the early 2020s). Preparation of the library involved the immunoSEQ multiplex PCR assay. Sourced from immuneACCESS, this table was stored by TCRdb with only in-frame sequences that have V and J called. A share of the clones is absent; for the studies checked, an unresolved V gene accounts for under half, and the remainder has no known explanation. This sample lists 400,000 to 450,000 clones; 85% to 90% were detected once. Of the sample, roughly 0.78% falls within the top ten clones. The sequencing input was peripheral blood. Receptor source: a man aged 18 to 30 with COVID-19, enrolled during active disease.

The gene calls are TRBV19 and TRBJ1-6, with 7 bases that match TRBD1. Germline trimming cut 5 bases from V and 10 bases from J; bases unmatched to any gene: 5. CDR1 is LNHDA, CDR2 SQIVND, per germline (reference sequence). The CDR3 totals 13 residues. CDR3 nucleotide sequence: TGTGCCAGTAGTGCAACAGGGGACTCACCCCTCCACTTT. Residues: CASSATGDSPLHF. The full variable domain, rest sourced from reference TRBV19 and TRBJ1-6, is DGGITQSPKYLFRKEGQNVTLSCEQNLNHDAMYWYRQDPGQGLRLIYYSQIVNDFQKGDIAEGYSVSREKKESFPLTVTSAQKNPTAFYLCASSATGDSPLHFGNGTRLTVT.

This CDR3 is CASSSQGAVNTEAFF. In DNA form, the CDR3 reads TGTGCCAGCAGTTCACAGGGGGCGGTGAACACTGAAGCTTTCTTT. This chain connects TRBV27 to TRBJ1-1; 9 bases line up with TRBD1. Losses at the gene ends were 4 bases for V and 0 bases for J; bases not matched to a gene: 3. Germline CDR1 MNHEY, CDR2 SMNVEV (reference sequence). CDR3 length: 15 residues.

The chain joins TRBV7-9 to TRBJ1-2; a weak D match, TRBD1 (5 bases). V was cut by 3 bases and J by 8 bases, with 10 bases left in between. This CDR3 comprises 12 residues. Germline V CDR1 and CDR2: SEHNR, FQNEAQ (reference sequence). The CDR3 nucleotides read TGTGCCAGCAGCTTGGGGACTCAAGGCTACACCTTC. It yields the protein CASSLGTQGYTF.

This chain joins TRBV5-6 and TRBJ2-1, with D possibly TRBD2 on 6 matching bases. From germline, CDR1 is SGHDT and CDR2 YYEEEE. The CDR3 sequence is 18 residues long. V gave up 0 bases and J gave up 4 bases, with 20 bases separating them. CDR3 DNA sequence: TGTGCCAGCAGCTTGGGGCCTTGGGCGGGATCTGGTTACAATGAGCAGTTCTTC. Translating it yields CASSLGPWAGSGYNEQFF.

The chain couples TRBV5-8 to TRBJ2-3, with D maybe TRBD1 (6 bases). The CDR3 is made up of 15 amino acids. CDR1 is SGHTS and CDR2 is YDEGEE in the germline V gene. The V and J ends lost 0 bases and 0 bases respectively, with 8 bases between them. For the CDR3, the DNA is TGTGCCAGCAGCTTGGGGACAGCTAGCACAGATACGCAGTATTTT. Protein: CASSLGTASTDTQYF.

Points on this clone: Other DNA sequences in this sample translate to the same CDR3. The chain carries TRBV28 and TRBJ1-3; D gene uncertain. This CDR3 contains 14 residues. V lost 3 bases and J lost 4, with 10 bases in between. CDR1 MDHEN and CDR2 SYDVKM come from the germline V gene. The chain's CDR3 is CASSFRGRGNTIYF. The CDR3, as DNA: TGTGCCAGCAGTTTTCGGGGAAGAGGAAACACCATATATTTT.

This chain joins TRBV9 and TRBJ1-2, with TRBD1 identical over 8 bases. Trimming at V came to 0 bases and at J to 5 bases, leaving 9 bases not matched to a gene. This CDR3 is 16 amino acids long. Looked up from germline, CDR1 is SGDLS and CDR2 is YYNGEE. The DNA for the CDR3 is TGTGCCAGCAGCGTAGAGTTGGGACAGGATAGGTATGGCTACACCTTC. Its protein is CASSVELGQDRYGYTF. The full variable domain, its missing parts supplied by reference TRBV9 and TRBJ1-2, is DSGVTQTPKHLITATGQRVTLRCSPRSGDLSVYWYQQSLDQGLQFLIQYYNGEERAKGNILERFSAQQFPDLHSELNLSSLELGDSALYFCASSVELGQDRYGYTFGSGTRLTVV.

The rearrangement joins TRBV6-5 to TRBJ1-2; TRBD1 agrees at 9 bases. Germline lookup yields CDR1 MNHEY and CDR2 SVGAGI. The J segment lost 7 bases and the V segment lost 8 bases, leaving 11 bases of the junction unmatched. The length of the CDR3 is 14 residues. The CDR3 loop is CASFGEGTGSGYTF. The CDR3 region has the DNA TGTGCCAGCTTCGGGGAAGGGACAGGGTCTGGCTACACCTTC.

The gene calls are TRBV5-1 and TRBJ2-7, with D possibly TRBD1 on 6 matching bases. Trimming removed 2 bases from V and 2 bases from J, with 14 bases in between. This CDR3 region has 15 residues. CDR1 is SGHRS, CDR2 YFSETQ, per germline. Here the CDR3 reads CASSFTGTRPYEQYF. The CDR3 coding sequence is TGCGCCAGCAGCTTTACAGGGACGAGGCCCTACGAGCAGTACTTC.

The chain joins TRBV10-1 to TRBJ1-3; D not resolved. The CDR3 extends over 13 amino acids. The ends were cut back, 5 bases at V and 5 bases at J, with 10 bases in the middle. Germline-derived CDR1 and CDR2 are WNHNN and SYGVQD (reference sequence). CDR3 DNA sequence: TGCGCCAGCAGTTCAGGAACCCGAAACACCATATATTTT. Encoded protein: CASSSGTRNTIYF.

The chain joins TRBV29-1 to TRBJ2-5; 7 positions match TRBD2. Germline lookup yields CDR1 SQVTM and CDR2 ANQGSEA. V gave up 7 bases and J gave up 2 bases; unmatched junction bases: 4. The CDR3 spans 12 residues. CDR3 in DNA: TGCAGCGCCGGGAGGCCGCAAGAGACCCAGTACTTC. Translation: CSAGRPQETQYF.

The chain employs TRBV5-1 and TRBJ2-1; 10 bases match TRBD2. Germline V gives CDR1 SGHRS, CDR2 YFSETQ. The CDR3 length is 15 residues. The ends lost 5 bases at V and 8 bases at J; junction bases unmatched: 10. The CDR3 sequence: CASSFYSGGSDEQFF. The CDR3 region has the DNA TGCGCCAGCAGTTTTTATAGCGGGGGGTCCGATGAGCAGTTCTTC.

The chain recombines TRBV6-4 with TRBJ2-3; 7 bases align to TRBD1. Germline trimming cut 2 bases from V and 6 bases from J; bases unmatched to any gene: 2. Germline V gene sequence: CDR1 MRHNA, CDR2 SNTAGT. The CDR3 has 13 amino acids. The CDR3: CASSDQQGDTQYF. The CDR3, as DNA: TGTGCCAGCAGTGACCAACAGGGGGATACGCAGTATTTT.

This sequence joins TRBV30 and TRBJ2-1; D gene unclear. The V end lost 1 base, the J end lost 7 bases, and 11 bases lay between the germline ends. CDR1 is GTSNPN, CDR2 SVGIG, per germline (reference sequence). The CDR3 runs to 13 residues. The CDR3 is CAWSGFSANEQFF. The DNA for the CDR3 is TGTGCCTGGAGTGGATTCAGCGCTAATGAGCAGTTCTTC. Complete variable domain (other parts from reference TRBV30 and TRBJ2-1): SQTIHQWPATLVQPVGSPLSLECTVEGTSNPNLYWYRQAAGRGLQLLFYSVGIGQISSEVPQNLSASRPQDRQFILSSKKLLLSDSGFYLCAWSGFSANEQFFGPGTRLTVL.

This rearrangement joins TRBV19 to TRBJ2-2, with unresolved D. Trimming stripped 7 bases from V and 2 bases from J, with 11 bases between. Germline CDR1 LNHDA, CDR2 SQIVND (reference sequence). This CDR3 is 14 amino acids long. CDR3 in DNA: TGTGCCAGTATCAACCTAGGCAACACCGGGGAGCTGTTTTTT. It codes for CASINLGNTGELFF.

The chain uses TRBV12-1 and TRBJ2-1; the table gives TRBD2 as D, unverified against the DNA. TRBV12-1 is a documented pseudogene. CDR3 length equals 16 residues. CDR3 loop: CASSFDSFAEYNEQFF. DNA for the CDR3: TGTGCCAGCAGCTTTGATAGTTTTGCGGAGTACAATGAGCAGTTCTTC.

The chain links TRBV30 to TRBJ2-7; a possible D gene is TRBD2 (5 bases). Looked up from germline, CDR1 is GTSNPN and CDR2 is SVGIG (reference sequence). The CDR3 runs to 12 residues. V lost 2 bases and J lost 3, with 8 bases in between. CDR3: CAWSRGFYEQYF. CDR3 nucleotide sequence: TGTGCCTGGAGTCGCGGGTTCTACGAGCAGTACTTC.

The chain joins TRBV4-2 to TRBJ2-7; D is ambiguous. V was clipped by 1 base and J by 5 bases, with 18 bases between them. The germline gives CDR1 LGHNA, CDR2 YNFKEQ. The CDR3 spans 16 residues. The CDR3 sequence is CASSQVGRSVRNEQYF. The DNA for the CDR3 is TGTGCCAGCAGCCAAGTCGGCCGGAGTGTTCGGAACGAGCAGTACTTC.

Only a few counts were recorded for this clone. The chain recombines TRBV5-1 with TRBJ2-7; D possibly corresponds to TRBD1 (5 bases). In germline, CDR1 is SGHRS, CDR2 YFSETQ. The CDR3 spans 12 residues. Trimming shortened V by 5 bases and J by 6 bases, and 12 bases separated the two germline ends. As DNA, the CDR3 is TGCGCCAGCAGTTTAGGACACTCCGAGCAGTACTTC. This encodes CASSLGHSEQYF.

J is TRBJ2-3 and V is TRBV7-9; 11 nucleotides match TRBD2. The CDR3 consists of 17 residues. Germline V gene data show CDR1 as SEHNR and CDR2 as FQNEAQ (reference sequence). V lost 5 bases and J lost 2; bases outside the gene matches: 9. The chain's CDR3 is CASSGQGTSGLTDTQYF. The CDR3 DNA sequence: TGTGCCAGCAGCGGACAAGGGACTAGCGGACTCACAGATACGCAGTATTTT.

The rearrangement links TRBV5-1 to TRBJ1-6, with TRBD1 matching over 7 bases. The germline gives CDR1 SGHRS, CDR2 YFSETQ. The CDR3 loop spans 15 amino acids. Unmatched junction bases numbered 6, after V lost 3 bases and J lost 6 bases. This CDR3 reads CASSSRGLSNSPLHF. CDR3 sequence (DNA): TGCGCCAGCAGCTCTAGGGGGCTTAGTAATTCACCCCTCCACTTT.

The chain uses TRBV4-1 and TRBJ1-2; 8 nucleotides line up with TRBD1. Germline CDR1 is MGHRA and CDR2 is YSYEKL. The CDR3 length is 13 residues. V gave up 4 bases and J gave up 4 bases; unmatched junction bases: 2. The CDR3, as DNA: TGCGCCAGCAGCCGACAGGGGCTCTATGGCTACACCTTC. Its translation is CASSRQGLYGYTF.

In the case of this clone: This CDR3 is missing its conserved last phenylalanine or tryptophan, likely due to a read error. Because the CDR3's place on the DNA is in doubt, the DNA is left out and the CDR3 is given as listed by TCRdb. The genes are TRBV19 and TRBJ1-2; TRBD1, the table's D call, was not compared with the DNA. The CDR3 comprises 11 residues, both ends counted. The germline gives CDR1 LNHDA, CDR2 SQIVND (reference sequence). The CDR3 sequence: CASSIRTGVDG.

The V call is TRBV7-8, the J call TRBJ2-3; the D gene is possibly TRBD1 (6 bases). This CDR3 spans 14 amino acids. Germline CDR1 is SGHVS and CDR2 is FQNEAQ. Trimming removed 7 bases at V and 4 bases at J, with 15 bases between. CDR3 amino acids: CASISNRAADTQYF. CDR3 sequence (DNA): TGTGCCAGCATCAGTAACAGGGCGGCAGATACGCAGTATTTT.

The V call is TRBV30, the J call TRBJ2-7; D is perhaps TRBD2 (5 bases). The length of the CDR3 is 13 residues. Germline assignment: CDR1 GTSNPN and CDR2 SVGIG (reference sequence). Trimming shortened V by 7 bases and J by 2 bases, and 15 bases separated the two germline ends. The CDR3 DNA follows: TGTGCCTTCTCTGCGGACTCTGCCTACGAGCAGTACTTC. It is translated as CAFSADSAYEQYF.

This chain joins TRBV2 and TRBJ1-2, with D maybe TRBD1 (5 bases). From germline, CDR1 is SNHLY and CDR2 FYNNEI. V was shortened by 7 bases and J by 11 bases, with 17 bases between the two germline ends. This CDR3 is built from 12 residues. CDR3 amino acids: CASTTDRRLYTF. The CDR3 nucleotides are TGTGCCAGCACCACCGACAGAAGACTTTACACCTTC.

This chain links TRBV28 with TRBJ1-4; 7 positions agree with TRBD1. Per the germline V gene, CDR1 is MDHEN and CDR2 is SYDVKM. Trimming cost V 5 bases and J 8 bases; bases outside gene matches: 8. This CDR3 spans 14 amino acids. In DNA, the CDR3 is TGTGCCAGCAGTCCGAGACAGGGACGGGAAAAACTGTTTTTT. It specifies CASSPRQGREKLFF.

On this clone: Other nucleotide sequences in the sample specify the same CDR3. This chain links TRBV2 with TRBJ2-3, with D possibly matching TRBD2 (5 bases). This CDR3 contains 13 residues. CDR1 and CDR2 from the germline V gene are SNHLY and FYNNEI. Trimming took 8 bases from V and 2 from J, leaving 11 bases between them. The CDR3 here is CASLAEVTDTQYF. The CDR3 nucleotides are TGTGCCAGCCTGGCGGAGGTCACAGATACGCAGTATTTT.

This sequence joins TRBV9 and TRBJ2-7; D is possibly TRBD1 (6 bases). Trimming left V 0 bases short and J 2 bases short, with 18 bases between. The CDR3 loop spans 17 amino acids. Germline V CDR1 and CDR2: SGDLS, YYNGEE. The chain's CDR3 is CASSVGGPGEPPYEQYF. The CDR3 DNA reads TGTGCCAGCAGCGTAGGGGGCCCAGGGGAACCGCCCTACGAGCAGTACTTC.

The chain couples TRBV19 to TRBJ1-1; 8 bases map to TRBD1. There are 13 residues in the CDR3. Germline values: CDR1 LNHDA, CDR2 SQIVND (reference sequence). V lost 4 bases to trimming and J lost 4 bases; unmatched junction nucleotides: 2. The CDR3 region is CASSTTGGTEAFF. The DNA for the CDR3 is TGTGCCAGTAGTACAACAGGGGGCACTGAAGCTTTCTTT.